This T cell receptor beta chain was sequenced in a study of blood T cell repertoires in COVID-19. Study details: From the United States, Italy and Spain came samples of acute and convalescent COVID-19. The cDNA or gDNA used as material had been derived from T cells, B-cell-depleted T cells, or PBMCs.

While infection was still active, Seattle patients were enrolled and then followed longitudinally. Per the original data handling: It was from reference gene primer amplification that nucleated cell counts were estimated. Only in-frame clones appear in the TCRdb table, and some are missing; sequencing was by immunoSEQ multiplex PCR. The V and J calls and clone size are taken from that table; D and trimming were inferred from the DNA. The repertoire holds under 200,000 clones, with around four fifths as singletons. The specimen was peripheral blood. The receptor was isolated from a man aged 60 to 75 with COVID-19, enrolled during active disease.

As DNA, the CDR3 is TGCAGTGCTAGTCTCGCGGAATACAATCAGCCCCAGCATTTT. It yields the protein CSASLAEYNQPQHF. V and J are TRBV20-1 and TRBJ1-5; D unclear. The CDR3 totals 14 residues. Germline assignment: CDR1 DFQATT and CDR2 SNEGSKA (reference sequence). V lost 3 bases to trimming and J lost 3 bases, with 12 bases between them.